The rows below give T cell receptor beta chains drawn from one sample of a study of human T cells and chemical hapten exposure. MiXCR, run by TCRdb on the RACE reads, gives a single entry per CDR3 protein. The profile shows roughly 250,000 distinct CDR3 sequences, around 9.3% of them singletons. Sample: whole blood, taken in connection with sensitization to the hapten diphenylcyclopropenone (DPC). These TCRs come from a woman aged 40 to 49 with alopecia areata. Some clones in this sample may be carry-over from other donors' samples. Each CDR3 is given with its conserved first and last residue. The order of the fields is J gene, clone size, D gene, V gene, CDR3 protein. D genes are given only for firm matches. The listing skips clone size in some rows; elsewhere it reads once, few, many or a size class.

J gene: TRBJ2-1
clone size: NA
D gene: NA
V gene: TRBV29-1
CDR3 protein: CSVDRQGGTYNEQFF

J gene: TRBJ1-6
clone size: few
D gene: NA
V gene: TRBV12-3/TRBV12-4
CDR3 protein: CASSLGEGVNSPLHF

J gene: TRBJ2-3
clone size: few
D gene: NA
V gene: TRBV9
CDR3 protein: CASSVEQVEDTQYF

J gene: TRBJ2-7
clone size: NA
D gene: NA
V gene: TRBV11-1
CDR3 protein: CASSSPVPPAKEQYF

J gene: TRBJ2-1
clone size: few
D gene: TRBD2
V gene: TRBV2
CDR3 protein: CASLGLAGTPYNEQFF

J gene: TRBJ1-3
clone size: NA
D gene: NA
V gene: TRBV4-3
CDR3 protein: CASSHQISSGNTIYF

J gene: TRBJ1-2
clone size: many
D gene: NA
V gene: TRBV6-2/TRBV6-3
CDR3 protein: CASSPTSTPSYGYTF

J gene: TRBJ2-1
clone size: many
D gene: NA
V gene: TRBV11-1
CDR3 protein: CASSPRASSYNEQFF

J gene: TRBJ1-3
clone size: many
D gene: NA
V gene: TRBV15
CDR3 protein: CATSRDRITGNTIYF

J gene: TRBJ2-1
clone size: NA
D gene: TRBD2
V gene: TRBV6-5
CDR3 protein: CASSYSTASGTINEQFF

J gene: TRBJ1-1
clone size: few
D gene: NA
V gene: TRBV6-2/TRBV6-3
CDR3 protein: CASREQENTEAFF

J gene: TRBJ2-7
clone size: many
D gene: NA
V gene: TRBV6-2/TRBV6-3
CDR3 protein: CASRRTGTYYEQYF

J gene: TRBJ2-2
clone size: NA
D gene: NA
V gene: TRBV6-5
CDR3 protein: CASSPGLLNTGELFF

J gene: TRBJ2-1
clone size: few
D gene: TRBD2
V gene: TRBV12-3/TRBV12-4
CDR3 protein: CASSLLAGGPYNEQFF

J gene: TRBJ2-3
clone size: many
D gene: TRBD2
V gene: TRBV27
CDR3 protein: CASKTSRDTDTQYF